Listed below are T cell receptor beta chains from one sample, sequenced in a study of blood T cells in healthy people across ages. TCRdb recomputed calls from the 5' RACE reads with MiXCR, one row per CDR3 protein. This table has some 1 million distinct CDR3 sequences, 35% to 50% appearing once. The sample taken for sequencing was blood. The source of these receptors is a woman aged 60 to 75 in good health. Both conserved end residues are part of each CDR3. D genes are given only for firm matches. For some rows the clone size is stated as once, few or many, or as a class when expanded; others skip it.

v_gene,abundance,j_gene,d_gene,CDR3nt,CDR3aa
TRBV27,-,TRBJ2-7,-,TGTGCCAGCAGTTTGGAGGGGCCCCCCCCCTCCTACGAGCAGTACTTC,CASSLEGPPPSYEQYF
TRBV2,-,TRBJ2-7,TRBD2,TGTGCCAGCAGTGGGGCTAGCGGGAGCCATAGTCCGTACTTC,CASSGASGSHSPYF
TRBV12-3/TRBV12-4,once,TRBJ1-1,-,TGTGCCAGCTTAGGACCACAGGGAGAGACTGAAGCTTTCTTT,CASLGPQGETEAFF
TRBV27,few,TRBJ1-2,-,TGTGCCAGCAGCGACGGGGGAACGACCTATGGCTACACCTTC,CASSDGGTTYGYTF
TRBV29-1,few,TRBJ2-1,TRBD2,TGCAGCGGGACCTTGGGGACAGGATTTTGGACTAGCGGGAAGAATGAGCAGTTCTTC,CSGTLGTGFWTSGKNEQFF
TRBV2,-,TRBJ2-7,TRBD1,TGTGCCAGCAGTCCCACCGGGACAGGGAGGGACGAGCAGTACTTC,CASSPTGTGRDEQYF
TRBV27,-,TRBJ2-1,TRBD2,TGTGCCAGCAGCGACCCGACTGGGACTACACAAAAGAGCTCCTACAATGAGCAGTTCTTC,CASSDPTGTTQKSSYNEQFF
TRBV11-1,-,TRBJ2-3,-,TGTGCCAGCAGCTTACAGGGTGGAGTCGCTATAGATACGCAGTATTTT,CASSLQGGVAIDTQYF
TRBV6-2/TRBV6-3,-,TRBJ2-7,TRBD1,TGTGCCAGCAGAAGACAGGGGAGGAACGAGCAGTACTTC,CASRRQGRNEQYF
TRBV29-1,-,TRBJ2-7,-,TGCAGCGTTGAACGGGGCGGTGACTACGAGCAGTACTTC,CSVERGGDYEQYF
TRBV15,-,TRBJ1-2,-,TGTGTCACCAGCAGAGATCGAAACGCGCGGGGCTACACCTTC,CVTSRDRNARGYTF
TRBV20-1,few,TRBJ2-3,-,TGCAGTGCCCTACCGGGGGCAGATACGCAGTATTTT,CSALPGADTQYF
TRBV9,-,TRBJ2-5,-,TGTGCCAGCAGCGTAGAGGAGCCCGACACCTGGTACCAAGAGACCCAGTACTTC,CASSVEEPDTWYQETQYF
TRBV27,-,TRBJ2-3,-,TGTGCCAGCAGTTTATCGCATCTAGGACAGCCCACAGATACGCAGTATTTT,CASSLSHLGQPTDTQYF
TRBV2,-,TRBJ2-6,-,TGTGCCAGCACCTGGGACTCTGGGGCCAACGTCCTGACTTTC,CASTWDSGANVLTF
TRBV6-2/TRBV6-3,many,TRBJ1-1,-,TGTGCCAGCAGTATACAGGCAGACTCTTTCTTT,CASSIQADSFF
TRBV12-3/TRBV12-4,few,TRBJ2-3,-,TGTGCCAGCAGTGCGGGTATCCCAACAGGGGATACGCAGTATTTT,CASSAGIPTGDTQYF
TRBV29-1,-,TRBJ1-2,-,TGCAGCGTTGAGGAGAGCCTCTATGGCTACACCTTC,CSVEESLYGYTF
TRBV28,-,TRBJ2-3,-,TGTGCCAGCAGACCCCCCGGACAGAGTCGCACAGATACGCAGTATTTT,CASRPPGQSRTDTQYF
TRBV12-3/TRBV12-4,-,TRBJ2-5,TRBD2,TGTGCCAGCTGCCTAGCGGGACGTGGGACCCAGTACTTC,CASCLAGRGTQYF
TRBV20-1,-,TRBJ2-1,-,TGCAGTGCTTCCGAAACCCTCCGGGACGGAGAGCAGTTCTTC,CSASETLRDGEQFF
TRBV20-1,-,TRBJ2-5,-,TGCAGTGCTAGAGATGTAGGCAGGCTCCAAGAGACCCAGTACTTC,CSARDVGRLQETQYF
TRBV29-1,-,TRBJ2-7,-,TGCAGCGTTGACCACGAGGACTCATACGAGCAGTACTTC,CSVDHEDSYEQYF
TRBV9,many,TRBJ2-5,-,TGTGCCAGCAGCGGGGACTTCCAAGAGACCCAGTACTTC,CASSGDFQETQYF
TRBV10-3,-,TRBJ2-5,-,TGTGCCATCAGTGAGACCACAAGTAGAGAGACCCAGTACTTC,CAISETTSRETQYF
TRBV20-1,few,TRBJ2-1,-,TGCAGTGCTAGAGATCCTTGGGAGCCAACTTACAATGAGCAGTTCTTC,CSARDPWEPTYNEQFF
TRBV20-1,-,TRBJ2-3,-,TGCAGTGCTAGCCCCAGCGCCAGCACAGATACGCAGTATTTT,CSASPSASTDTQYF
TRBV10-3,few,TRBJ2-1,-,TGTGCCATCAGGACTAGTTCCAATGAGCAGTTCTTC,CAIRTSSNEQFF
TRBV4-2,-,TRBJ2-1,-,TGTGCCAGCAGCCAAGAGAGGGACCACTCCTACGAGCAGTTCTTC,CASSQERDHSYEQFF
TRBV7-8,-,TRBJ2-5,TRBD2,TGTGCCAGCACCCCCGGACTAGCGAGACAAGAGACCCAGTACTTC,CASTPGLARQETQYF
TRBV29-1,-,TRBJ2-5,-,TGCAGCGTTAGTCCCCTCAGTAGCTTCCAAGAGACCCAGTACTTC,CSVSPLSSFQETQYF
TRBV5-1,-,TRBJ2-6,-,TGCGCCAGTTTACGGGAGCCCTTCTCTGGGGCCAACGTCCTGACTTTC,CASLREPFSGANVLTF
TRBV21-1,-,TRBJ2-1,-,TGTGCCAGCACCCATCAGTGGCTAGCGGGGGTGAATGAGCAGTTCTTC,CASTHQWLAGVNEQFF
TRBV27,-,TRBJ1-2,-,TGTGCCAGCAGTTTAGCTAAGGGATTGCACTATGGCTACACCTTC,CASSLAKGLHYGYTF
TRBV2,-,TRBJ2-4,-,TGTGCCAGCAGCCGAAAACAGTTAGCCAAAAACATTCAGTACTTC,CASSRKQLAKNIQYF
TRBV3-1,few,TRBJ2-5,-,TGTGCCAGCAGCCAAGACGTAGGCAGGGTGACGGAGACCCAGTACTTC,CASSQDVGRVTETQYF
TRBV10-3,few,TRBJ2-5,-,TGTGCCATCAGTGAGGTGACATCGGACCGACAAGAGACCCAGTACTTC,CAISEVTSDRQETQYF
TRBV11-2,-,TRBJ1-5,-,TGCCTTGGGGGGGAGGGGATGGGCGGTCAGCCCCAGCATTTT,CLGGEGMGGQPQHF
TRBV20-1,few,TRBJ2-1,TRBD2,TGCAGTGCCAGGCCTTTAGAGCGGGAGTACAACAATGAGCAGTTCTTC,CSARPLEREYNNEQFF
TRBV28,-,TRBJ2-5,-,TGTGCCAGCAGTTTAGGCTGGTACAATGAGCAGTACTTC,CASSLGWYNEQYF
TRBV2,few,TRBJ1-2,TRBD1,TGTGCCAGCAGTGCCGGACAGGGGGCGAGTGGCTACACCTTC,CASSAGQGASGYTF
TRBV27,few,TRBJ1-5,-,TGTGCCAGCAGTCCGGGACGGACTAATCAGCCCCAGCATTTT,CASSPGRTNQPQHF
TRBV18,few,TRBJ2-7,-,TGTGCCAGCTCACCGGACGTCTACGAGCAGTACTTC,CASSPDVYEQYF
TRBV5-1,-,TRBJ2-5,-,TGCGCCAGCACGGACGGGCTAGCTCGAGAGCAGTACTTC,CASTDGLAREQYF
TRBV7-9,few,TRBJ2-6,-,TGTGCCAGCAGCTTATTGGCTTGGGAGGAACCTTCCGGGGCCAACGTCCTGACTTTC,CASSLLAWEEPSGANVLTF
TRBV6-5,once,TRBJ1-2,-,TGTGCCAGCAGACGATCACTACAGGGAGGTACGGGCTACACCTTC,CASRRSLQGGTGYTF